These 8 T cell receptor beta chains came from one sample sequenced in a study of human T cells and chemical hapten exposure. TCRdb re-analysed the RACE reads in MiXCR, keeping a single row per CDR3 protein. The sample comprises under 200,000 distinct CDR3 sequences, around 30% of which are singletons, and about 2.1% rests with the top ten. Noted time point: patch test 3, about 24 weeks after DPC sensitization. The sample's treatment: therapeutic diphenylcyclopropenone sensitization with weekly scalp DPC. The sample consisted of whole blood, taken in connection with sensitization to the hapten diphenylcyclopropenone (DPC). The source of these receptors is a woman younger than 35 with alopecia areata. Some clones in this sample may be carry-over from other donors' samples.

The J gene is TRBJ2-1, the V gene TRBV13, with a weak D call TRBD1 (6 bases). V was trimmed by 4 bases and J by 6 bases, leaving 16 bases between them. Germline CDR1 and CDR2: PRHDT and FYEKMQ (reference sequence). The CDR3 is 15 amino acids. The CDR3 loop reads CASSYSTRGINEQFF. The CDR3 coding sequence is TGTGCCAGCAGCTATTCTACGAGGGGGATCAATGAGCAGTTCTTC.

This clonotype was observed a few times. V is TRBV7-9 and J is TRBJ1-5; D uncertain. Trimming removed 5 bases from V and 4 bases from J, with 15 bases in between. CDR1 and CDR2 (germline): SEHNR, FQNEAQ (reference sequence). This CDR3 has 15 amino acids. For the CDR3, the DNA is TGTGCCAGCAGCCAGTACGGGGAGGGAAATCAGCCCCAGCATTTT. This gives the protein CASSQYGEGNQPQHF.

The J gene is TRBJ2-7, the V gene TRBV20-1; D is possibly TRBD2 (6 bases). Trimming took 5 bases from V and 2 from J, leaving 16 bases between them. Germline values: CDR1 DFQATT, CDR2 SNEGSKA (reference sequence). The CDR3 covers 14 residues. The CDR3 DNA sequence: TGCAGTGCTGATAGTGGGGGGACGACCTACGAGCAGTACTTC. The encoded protein is CSADSGGTTYEQYF.

The V gene is TRBV29-1, the J gene TRBJ1-1, with D perhaps matching TRBD1 (5 bases). The CDR3 contains 12 residues. CDR1 is SQVTM and CDR2 is ANQGSEA in the germline V gene. Trimming left V 0 bases short and J 11 bases short, with 13 bases between. CDR3 residues: CSVEDLRDEAFF. The CDR3 DNA sequence: TGCAGCGTTGAAGATCTTCGGGACGAGGCTTTCTTT. Drawing the rest from reference TRBV29-1 and TRBJ1-1, the complete variable domain is SAVISQKPSRDICQRGTSLTIQCQVDSQVTMMFWYRQQPGQSLTLIATANQGSEATYESGFVIDKFPISRPNLTFSTLTVSNMSPEDSSIYLCSVEDLRDEAFFGQGTRLTVV.

V usage is TRBV12-3 or TRBV12-4 and J usage is TRBJ2-1; D is possibly TRBD1 or TRBD2 (5 bases each). The germline V and J ends were trimmed by 3 bases and 3 bases, with 15 bases remaining between them. The CDR3 runs to 16 residues. DNA for the CDR3: TGTGCCAGCAGTTTTCCCCGGGACGGGAACTACAATGAGCAGTTCTTC. Protein: CASSFPRDGNYNEQFF.

The chain recombines TRBV5-1 with TRBJ2-6; 14 bases agree with TRBD2. Per the germline V gene, CDR1 is SGHRS and CDR2 is YFSETQ. With 5 bases clipped from V and 0 bases from J, the junction kept 4 bases outside the gene matches. The CDR3 consists of 18 residues. As DNA, the CDR3 is TGCGCCAGCAGTCCCGGACTAGCGGGGGGCTCTGGGGCCAACGTCCTGACTTTC. Translated: CASSPGLAGGSGANVLTF.

The chain recombines TRBV5-6 with TRBJ1-1; perhaps TRBD1 as D (6 bases). The CDR3 extends over 13 amino acids. V lost 3 bases and J lost 0, with 6 bases in between. Germline V gene sequence: CDR1 SGHDT, CDR2 YYEEEE. The CDR3 loop reads CASSYRVNTEAFF. CDR3 DNA sequence: TGTGCCAGCAGCTACAGGGTGAACACTGAAGCTTTCTTT.

This sequence joins TRBV27 and TRBJ1-2; the D is unclear. In germline, CDR1 is MNHEY, CDR2 SMNVEV (reference sequence). This CDR3 spans 16 amino acids. V lost 5 bases, J lost 4 bases, and 20 bases lay in between. The CDR3 is CASSLKHGVESYGYTF. The CDR3 DNA follows: TGTGCCAGCAGTCTAAAACACGGGGTAGAGAGCTATGGCTACACCTTC.